The next 6 T cell receptor beta chains were all read from a single sample in a study of blood T cell repertoires in COVID-19. Profiling relied on immunoSEQ multiplex PCR, and the TCRdb table lists in-frame clones only, not all of them. Here the sample spans over 95,000 clones, approximately 85% being singletons. The specimen was peripheral blood. These receptors were taken from a woman aged 55-69 years with COVID-19, enrolled during active disease.

The chain carries TRBV13 and TRBJ1-1; D possibly corresponds to TRBD1 (6 bases). Germline assignment: CDR1 PRHDT and CDR2 FYEKMQ (reference sequence). V was shortened by 3 bases and J by 1 base, with 9 bases between the two germline ends. The CDR3 is made up of 14 amino acids. CDR3 bases: TGTGCCAGCAGCTTTAGAGGGGGGAACACTGAAGCTTTCTTT. Protein product: CASSFRGGNTEAFF.

The rearrangement links TRBV29-1 to TRBJ2-3, with 9 bases matching TRBD2. Germline V lookup: CDR1 SQVTM, CDR2 ANQGSEA. V lost 5 bases and J lost 4; bases outside the gene matches: 13. The CDR3 is 16 residues long. The CDR3 bases are TGCAGCGTTACCCTCCTCGCGGGGGGGCCTTCAGATACGCAGTATTTT. Translating gives CSVTLLAGGPSDTQYF.

This clone has only a few counts. In nucleotides, the CDR3 is TGCGCCAGCAGCTTGGGAGGACAGGGTGCGAACGAGCAGTACTTC. Translating gives CASSLGGQGANEQYF. V and J are TRBV5-1 and TRBJ2-7, with 8 bases identical to TRBD1. The CDR3 is 15 residues long. V trimming: 0 bases; J trimming: 5 bases; junction bases outside the gene matches: 7. Germline V gene data show CDR1 as SGHRS and CDR2 as YFSETQ. The whole variable domain, filled in from reference TRBV5-1 and TRBJ2-7, reads KAGVTQTPRYLIKTRGQQVTLSCSPISGHRSVSWYQQTPGQGLQFLFEYFSETQRNKGNFPGRFSGRQFSNSRSEMNVSTLELGDSALYLCASSLGGQGANEQYFGPGTRLTVT.

This chain joins TRBV3-1 (or the pseudogene TRBV3-2) and TRBJ1-2, with D unresolved. Germline values: CDR1 LGHDT, CDR2 YNNKEL (reference sequence). There are 14 residues in the CDR3. The V end was cut by 4 bases, the J end by 3 bases, with 12 bases between. CDR3 DNA sequence: TGTGCCAGCAGCCTTAGGAGGGCCCACTATGGCTACACCTTC. Encoded protein: CASSLRRAHYGYTF.

The J gene is TRBJ2-5, the V gene TRBV5-1, with 11 bases lining up with TRBD1. V dropped 2 bases and J dropped 1; count of bases not matched to a gene: 1. In germline, CDR1 is SGHRS, CDR2 YFSETQ. The CDR3 is made up of 15 amino acids. The CDR3 is CASSLGTGGQETQYF. The CDR3 nucleotides read TGCGCCAGCAGCTTAGGGACAGGGGGCCAAGAGACCCAGTACTTC.

The V and J genes are TRBV24-1 and TRBJ2-5, with 9 bases matching TRBD1. The CDR3 is 12 residues long. V was clipped by 9 bases and J by 5 bases; unmatched bases: 3. Germline V CDR1 and CDR2: KGHDR, SFDVKD. The CDR3 reads CATGGTGETQYF. DNA for the CDR3: TGTGCCACCGGGGGGACAGGGGAGACCCAGTACTTC.